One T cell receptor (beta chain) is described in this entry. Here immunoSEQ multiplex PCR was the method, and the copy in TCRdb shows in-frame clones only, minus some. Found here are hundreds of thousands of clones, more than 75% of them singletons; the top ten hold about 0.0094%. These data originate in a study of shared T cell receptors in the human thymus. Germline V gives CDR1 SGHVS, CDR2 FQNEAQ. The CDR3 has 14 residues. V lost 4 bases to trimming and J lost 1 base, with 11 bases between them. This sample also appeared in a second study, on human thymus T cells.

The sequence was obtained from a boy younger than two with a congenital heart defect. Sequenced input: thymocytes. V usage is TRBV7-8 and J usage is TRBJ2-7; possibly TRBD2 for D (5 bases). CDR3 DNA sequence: TGTGCCAGCAGCTCATTCGGACTTTCCTACGAGCAGTACTTC. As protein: CASSSFGLSYEQYF.